This TCR beta chain was profiled in a study of naive and memory T cell subsets. The study's findings and limits: Findings for naive and memory subsets could not be checked against ground truth.

This clonotype has just a few counts. Its cognate antigen is unknown. CDR1 is SQVTM and CDR2 is ANQGSEA in the germline V gene. V lost 6 bases and J 5 bases, leaving 8 bases between the germline ends. The CDR3 has 11 amino acids. The beta constant-region primer was an equimolar mix of two oligonucleotides covering TRBC1 and TRBC2. Ligated cDNA was amplified by four rounds of PCR with nested alpha and beta constant-region primers and SP2. TCRdb reanalysed the UMI-ligation and nested PCR reads using MiXCR and keeps one entry per CDR3 protein. The sample consists of 80,000 to 95,000 distinct CDR3 sequences, approximately 10% of them appearing once.

Sequencing used naive CD8+ T cells from blood. The clonotype was recovered from a human donor in good health. V gene TRBV29-1 combines with J gene TRBJ2-1; D not resolved. As DNA, the CDR3 is TGCAGCGTAAGGACCGACAATGAGCAGTTCTTC. Its translation: CSVRTDNEQFF.